This TCR beta chain was found in a study of T-cell reconstitution after alpha-beta-depleted transplantation in children. This CDR3 has 15 residues. The V gene lost 6 bases and the J gene lost 3 bases, with 15 bases spanning the gap. Study conclusions and caveats: Approximately two months post-transplant, alpha-beta T cells reportedly originated from several hundred expanded graft clones. From newly produced T cells came most of the T-cell counts and diversity one year after transplant. Surviving recipient cells, namely T cells and thymic progenitors, were the source of high day-60 TCRbeta diversity in some patients.

During its preparation, the TCRbeta library received unique molecular identifiers. In TCRdb, the PCR reads were re-called with MiXCR into one record per CDR3 protein. The sample contains 450,000 to 600,000 distinct CDR3 sequences, about 10% of which appear only once. This clonotype was seen ten or more times. Antigen unknown. The sequence derives from a child aged 2 to 15 with inherited bone marrow failure, due to receive a stem cell transplant. Sequenced here: PBMCs, sampled before TCRalphabeta/CD19-depleted stem cell transplant. This rearrangement joins TRBV12-3 or TRBV12-4 to TRBJ1-5; no reliable D call. CDR3 DNA: TGTGCCAGCAGCCTCTACAGCGGCCCCAATCAGCCCCAGCATTTT. Translating it yields CASSLYSGPNQPQHF.